This T cell receptor (beta chain) was captured by sequencing in a study of blood T cell repertoires in COVID-19. At the level of the study: From the United States, Italy and Spain came samples of acute and convalescent COVID-19. PBMCs, B-cell-depleted T cells, or T cells were the source of the cDNA or gDNA that made up the material.

Germline V gene lookup returns CDR1 MGHDK and CDR2 SYGVNS. This CDR3 has 14 amino acids. Trimming pared 7 bases from V and 3 bases from J, leaving 16 bases between. Per the original methods: Reference gene primer amplification gave estimated nucleated cell counts. Using immunoSEQ multiplex PCR, the repertoire was profiled, and TCRdb retains in-frame clones only, with some absent. V and J calls and clone size are as listed in that table; D and trimming were resolved from the DNA. This table holds some 14,000 clones, approximately 87% found once. Material for sequencing was peripheral blood. V and J are TRBV25-1 and TRBJ2-7; D possibly corresponds to TRBD2 (6 bases). The sequence was collected from a human donor in a cohort sampled during active COVID-19. The CDR3 reads CASKNRGGVYEQYF. Here the CDR3 DNA reads TGTGCCAGCAAAAATCGGGGCGGGGTCTACGAGCAGTACTTC.